The clone carrying this TCR beta chain was observed at least ten times. The sample originates from a study of T-cell memory formation after mild COVID-19. This CDR3 has 15 amino acids. TCRdb passed the 5' RACE reads through MiXCR, listing each CDR3 protein once. The sample contains tens of thousands of distinct CDR3 sequences, 6% to 9.5% of which appear only once. The source is an adult woman who had mild COVID-19 (a few samples of this study predate the infection). Cell type and time point are not known. V gene TRBV21-1 combines with J gene TRBJ2-1; whether TRBD2, the table's D call, matches the DNA was not checked. TRBV21-1 is shown as a pseudogene. Sequenced material: PBMCs or a T cell subset sorted from them (not recorded which). The CDR3 DNA reads TGTGCCAACTCGGGAGCGGTGAGCTCCTACAATGAGCAGTTCTTC. This encodes CANSGAVSSYNEQFF.